A single sample gave rise to the 32 T cell receptor beta chains below, sequenced in a study of cytomegalovirus exposure and HLA in healthy donors. Vbeta (60) and Jbeta (13) primers were used in the PCR. Only in-frame clones appear in the TCRdb table, and some are missing; sequencing was by immunoSEQ multiplex PCR. This table holds approximately 110,000 clones, more than 60% found once. The sequenced sample was PBMCs. These TCRs come from a middle-aged woman in good health and CMV-seropositive.

The CDR3 nucleotides are TGTGCCAGCAGCGGAGACCTGAGGACTACCTATTCGAGCGAGACCCAGTACTTC. Protein: CASSGDLRTTYSSETQYF. The rearrangement joins TRBV7-9 to TRBJ2-5, with D maybe TRBD2 (6 bases). This CDR3 is 18 amino acids long. Trimming took 5 bases from V and 5 from J, leaving 27 bases between them. CDR1 and CDR2 (germline): SEHNR, FQNEAQ (reference sequence).

This chain uses TRBV19 with TRBJ1-1, with a weak D call TRBD1 (6 bases). This CDR3 is 13 amino acids long. Germline CDR1 is LNHDA and CDR2 is SQIVND (reference sequence). With 9 bases removed from V and 4 bases from J, the gap between germline ends came to 15 bases. The CDR3 spells CASDLRGGTEAFF. The CDR3 DNA reads as TGTGCCAGCGATCTCAGGGGTGGCACTGAAGCTTTCTTT. Filled out from reference TRBV19 and TRBJ1-1, the complete variable domain reads DGGITQSPKYLFRKEGQNVTLSCEQNLNHDAMYWYRQDPGQGLRLIYYSQIVNDFQKGDIAEGYSVSREKKESFPLTVTSAQKNPTAFYLCASDLRGGTEAFFGQGTRLTVV.

V and J are TRBV4-1 and TRBJ1-1; a possible D gene is TRBD1 (5 bases). The CDR3 totals 13 residues. The germline gives CDR1 MGHRA, CDR2 YSYEKL. Trimming removed 0 bases at V and 5 bases at J, with 7 bases between. The CDR3 DNA reads TGCGCCAGCAGCCAAGATAGGGGTACTGAAGCTTTCTTT. It specifies CASSQDRGTEAFF.

This clone is a singleton in its sample. V gene TRBV5-4 combines with J gene TRBJ2-5; a possible D gene is TRBD2 (7 bases). Per the germline V gene, CDR1 is SGHNT and CDR2 is YYREEE (reference sequence). The germline V and J ends were trimmed by 4 bases and 0 bases, with 16 bases remaining between them. The CDR3 sequence is 16 residues long. DNA of the CDR3: TGTGCCAGCAGCCAAGGGGGGGGCTTAGACCAAGAGACCCAGTACTTC. Amino acid sequence: CASSQGGGLDQETQYF.

V gene TRBV2 combines with J gene TRBJ1-6; 9 positions match TRBD1. Germline V lookup: CDR1 SNHLY, CDR2 FYNNEI. Losses at the gene ends were 8 bases for V and 7 bases for J; bases not matched to a gene: 6. This CDR3 region has 14 residues. CDR3 sequence: CASLWGQGNSPLHF. The CDR3 DNA reads TGTGCCAGCTTGTGGGGACAGGGCAATTCACCCCTCCACTTT. Supplemented by reference TRBV2 and TRBJ1-6, the full variable domain reads EPEVTQTPSHQVTQMGQEVILRCVPISNHLYFYWYRQILGQKVEFLVSFYNNEISEKSEIFDDQFSVERPDGSNFTLKIRSTKLEDSAMYFCASLWGQGNSPLHFGNGTRLTVT.

This rearrangement joins TRBV7-2 to TRBJ1-6, with TRBD1 matching over 8 bases. This CDR3 has 16 amino acids. V gave up 3 bases and J gave up 7 bases; unmatched junction bases: 8. Per germline, CDR1 SGHTA and CDR2 FQGNSA. For the CDR3, the DNA is TGTGCCAGCAGCTTTTATTTCGGGACAGGAAATTCACCCCTCCACTTT. Translation gives CASSFYFGTGNSPLHF.

This clone was detected only once. The chain has TRBV5-5 and TRBJ1-1; no clear D. V was trimmed by 2 bases and J by 1 base, leaving 3 bases between them. The length of the CDR3 is 12 residues. Germline V lookup: CDR1 SGHKS, CDR2 YYEKEE (reference sequence). In DNA, the CDR3 is TGTGCCAGCAGCTTTAAGAACACTGAAGCTTTCTTT. Protein: CASSFKNTEAFF.

The J gene is TRBJ1-6, the V gene TRBV9; D possibly corresponds to TRBD1 (5 bases). The germline V gene has CDR1 SGDLS and CDR2 YYNGEE. The CDR3 is 16 amino acids. Trimming took off 3 bases at V and 3 bases at J, with 13 bases between the two ends. The CDR3 sequence is CASSESRGNYNSPLHF. CDR3 sequence (DNA): TGTGCCAGCAGCGAAAGCCGGGGGAACTATAATTCACCCCTCCACTTT.

J is TRBJ2-1 and V is TRBV27, with 7 bases identical to TRBD1. The length of the CDR3 is 15 residues. In germline, CDR1 is MNHEY, CDR2 SMNVEV (reference sequence). V gave up 9 bases and J gave up 0 bases; unmatched junction bases: 8. CDR3 in amino acids: CASKKDRSSYNEQFF. The CDR3 DNA is TGTGCCAGTAAGAAGGACAGGAGCTCCTACAATGAGCAGTTCTTC.

The chain couples TRBV11-3 to TRBJ2-1; the match to TRBD2 covers 14 bases. This CDR3 has 18 amino acids. Looked up from germline, CDR1 is SGHNT and CDR2 is YENEEA. V gave up 8 bases and J gave up 9 bases; unmatched junction bases: 18. The CDR3 is CASARILDPGLAGVEQFF. The DNA for the CDR3 is TGTGCCAGCGCCCGGATACTAGACCCGGGACTAGCGGGAGTTGAGCAGTTCTTC.

This clone appeared a few times. The V and J genes are TRBV10-3 and TRBJ2-2; 7 bases are a match to TRBD1. The ends lost 7 bases at V and 6 bases at J; junction bases unmatched: 17. This CDR3 comprises 17 residues. CDR1 and CDR2 from the germline V gene are ENHRY and SYGVKD. CDR3 DNA: TGTGCCATCACCAGCCCTTCGACAGGGTCTAGATCCGGGGAGCTGTTTTTT. This encodes CAITSPSTGSRSGELFF.

This clone was observed once. The rearrangement joins TRBV6-1 to TRBJ1-2; 7 bases match TRBD1. V lost 4 bases and J lost 4; bases outside the gene matches: 9. This CDR3 comprises 15 residues. Germline loops: CDR1 MNHNS, CDR2 SASEGT. The CDR3 sequence: CASSGWDRTLYGYTF. The CDR3 DNA sequence: TGTGCCAGCAGTGGCTGGGACAGAACGCTCTATGGCTACACCTTC.

As regards this clone: One end of the junction fails to match germline, which may point to a read error. The V call is TRBV7-9, the J call TRBJ2-7; the match to TRBD2 covers 11 bases. The length of the CDR3 is 15 residues. CDR1 is SEHNR, CDR2 FQNEAQ, per germline (reference sequence). CDR3 region: CANSLVSSGRYEQYF. CDR3 DNA sequence: TGTGCCAACAGCTTAGTGTCTAGCGGGAGGTACGAGCAGTACTTC.

This chain links TRBV7-2 with TRBJ1-5; tentative D call: TRBD1 (6 bases). Germline lookup yields CDR1 SGHTA and CDR2 FQGNSA. The CDR3 runs to 14 residues. V was clipped by 6 bases and J by 4 bases, with 13 bases between them. Here the CDR3 DNA reads TGTGCCAGCAGTCCCGACAGGTTGAATCAGCCCCAGCATTTT. Its translation is CASSPDRLNQPQHF.

The chain links TRBV18 to TRBJ1-5; weak D call: TRBD1 (5 bases). The V and J ends lost 2 bases and 2 bases respectively, with 7 bases between them. The CDR3 spans 14 residues. The germline CDR1 and CDR2 sequences are KGHSH and LQKENI. The CDR3 region is CASSPGAGNQPQHF. The CDR3 region has the DNA TGTGCCAGCTCACCAGGGGCTGGCAATCAGCCCCAGCATTTT.

The V call is TRBV7-6, the J call TRBJ1-2; D is unclear. Trimming took off 5 bases at V and 4 bases at J, with 11 bases between the two ends. CDR3 length: 13 amino acids. Germline CDR1 SGHVS, CDR2 FNYEAQ. The CDR3 nucleotides are TGTGCCAGCAGCAACTACCGAGGCTATGGCTACACCTTC. Amino acids: CASSNYRGYGYTF.

DNA of the CDR3: TGTGCCAGCAGCGCTAACCCAGGGACAGGGAGGGTTGACAAAAACATTCAGTACTTC. Amino acids: CASSANPGTGRVDKNIQYF. The V gene is TRBV9, the J gene TRBJ2-4; 9 nucleotides line up with TRBD1. The V gene's germline CDR1 is SGDLS and CDR2 YYNGEE. The CDR3 runs 19 residues. V dropped 3 bases and J dropped 3; count of bases not matched to a gene: 16.

The gene calls are TRBV9 and TRBJ1-1; D unclear. V shed 3 bases and J shed 1 base, with 10 bases lying between them. The CDR3 runs 14 residues. Per germline, CDR1 SGDLS and CDR2 YYNGEE. The CDR3 region is CASSAHISNTEAFF. The CDR3 nucleotides are TGTGCCAGCAGCGCCCACATCTCGAACACTGAAGCTTTCTTT.

V and J are TRBV27 and TRBJ1-4; 7 bases are a match to TRBD1. The CDR3 is 15 amino acids. V lost 2 bases and J lost 5; bases outside the gene matches: 5. Per germline, CDR1 MNHEY and CDR2 SMNVEV (reference sequence). CDR3 protein: CASSLGSRGNEKLFF. Here the CDR3 DNA reads TGTGCCAGCAGTTTAGGGAGCAGGGGGAATGAAAAACTGTTTTTT.

The V and J genes are TRBV29-1 and TRBJ1-1; the D is unclear. The CDR3 runs to 13 residues. The V gene's germline CDR1 is SQVTM and CDR2 ANQGSEA. V lost 4 bases and J 4 bases, leaving 13 bases between the germline ends. CDR3 DNA sequence: TGCAGCGTTGGTTTGGGGAGAACCACTGAAGCTTTCTTT. Its translation is CSVGLGRTTEAFF.

The chain uses TRBV10-3 and TRBJ2-1; TRBD1 might be the D (6 bases). The length of the CDR3 is 15 residues. V gave up 2 bases and J gave up 1 base, with 9 bases separating them. CDR1 ENHRY and CDR2 SYGVKD come from the germline V gene. The DNA of the CDR3 is TGTGCCATCAGTGAGGGACAGAGATCCTACAATGAGCAGTTCTTC. Translated, it gives CAISEGQRSYNEQFF.

The chain joins TRBV7-3 to TRBJ2-3; perhaps TRBD2 as D (6 bases). The V and J ends lost 3 bases and 2 bases respectively, with 12 bases between them. Germline CDR1 SGHTA, CDR2 FQGTGA. CDR3 length: 15 amino acids. The CDR3 spells CASSFAGSITDTQYF. The DNA for the CDR3 is TGTGCCAGCAGCTTTGCGGGGAGTATCACAGATACGCAGTATTTT. Full variable domain (missing parts from reference TRBV7-3 and TRBJ2-3): GAGVSQTPSNKVTEKGKYVELRCDPISGHTALYWYRQSLGQGPEFLIYFQGTGAADDSGLPNDRFFAVRPEGSVSTLKIQRTERGDSAVYLCASSFAGSITDTQYFGPGTRLTVL.

CDR3 DNA: TGCGCCAGCAGCCACCCAGGGGGCTTAGGCTACACCTTC. Protein: CASSHPGGLGYTF. The chain uses TRBV4-1 and TRBJ1-2; 8 bases map to TRBD1. The V and J ends lost 3 bases and 8 bases, in that order; junction bases with no gene match: 5. Germline assignment: CDR1 MGHRA and CDR2 YSYEKL. The CDR3 extends over 13 amino acids.

The chain couples TRBV6-1 to TRBJ1-1; no clear D gene. In germline, CDR1 is MNHNS, CDR2 SASEGT. The CDR3 runs 15 residues. Trimming removed 5 bases at V and 0 bases at J, with 13 bases between. CDR3 protein: CASSSIAGMNTEAFF. The DNA of the CDR3 is TGTGCCAGCAGTTCGATCGCAGGTATGAACACTGAAGCTTTCTTT.

This chain joins TRBV10-3 and TRBJ2-2; the D gene is possibly TRBD2 (5 bases). Germline CDR1 ENHRY, CDR2 SYGVKD. The CDR3 consists of 13 residues. V was pared by 2 bases and J by 5 bases, with 6 bases between. The CDR3 reads CAISEGGTGELFF. For the CDR3, the DNA is TGTGCCATCAGTGAGGGAGGAACCGGGGAGCTGTTTTTT.

This chain uses TRBV5-1 with TRBJ1-6; the match to TRBD1 covers 10 bases. The CDR3 length is 16 residues. Germline CDR1 SGHRS, CDR2 YFSETQ. V shed 0 bases, J shed 8 bases, and the junction held 5 bases outside the gene matches. CDR3 amino acids: CASSLGTGTGDSPLHF. CDR3 nucleotides: TGCGCCAGCAGCTTGGGGACCGGGACAGGGGATTCACCCCTCCACTTT.

V usage is TRBV6-4 and J usage is TRBJ2-3; a weak D match, TRBD1 (6 bases). Trimming removed 0 bases at V and 11 bases at J, with 21 bases between. Germline lookup yields CDR1 MRHNA and CDR2 SNTAGT. The CDR3 consists of 16 residues. The CDR3 coding sequence is TGTGCCAGCAGTGACTCGACAGGCGCCGGCGGGTTGGGGCAGTATTTT. Translation gives CASSDSTGAGGLGQYF.

This clone appeared a few times. J is TRBJ1-2 and V is TRBV11-2; D gene unclear. V was clipped by 1 base and J by 4 bases, with 7 bases between them. The V gene's germline CDR1 is SGHAT and CDR2 FQNNGV. The CDR3 runs to 13 residues. CDR3 sequence (DNA): TGTGCCAGCAGCTTAGGCCAGTCCTATGGCTACACCTTC. Encoded protein: CASSLGQSYGYTF. The whole variable domain, remainder taken from reference TRBV11-2 and TRBJ1-2, is EAGVAQSPRYKIIEKRQSVAFWCNPISGHATLYWYQQILGQGPKLLIQFQNNGVVDDSQLPKDRFSAERLKGVDSTLKIQPAKLEDSAVYLCASSLGQSYGYTFGSGTRLTVV.

The chain joins TRBV5-1 to TRBJ1-2; 8 bases align to TRBD1. The CDR3 extends over 16 amino acids. The J segment lost 6 bases and the V segment lost 0 bases, leaving 10 bases of the junction unmatched. Germline lookup yields CDR1 SGHRS and CDR2 YFSETQ. The CDR3 loop is CASSLVLAGGAHGYTF. Written as DNA, the CDR3 is TGCGCCAGCAGCTTGGTGTTGGCAGGGGGCGCGCATGGCTACACCTTC.

The J gene is TRBJ1-5, the V gene TRBV28; no firm D call. Per germline, CDR1 MDHEN and CDR2 SYDVKM. The V gene lost 10 bases and the J gene lost 5 bases, with 15 bases spanning the gap. The CDR3 spans 13 residues. The chain's CDR3 is CATRLQMDQPQHF. Here the CDR3 DNA reads TGTGCCACCCGACTCCAGATGGATCAGCCCCAGCATTTT.

The V call is TRBV7-3, the J call TRBJ2-1, with TRBD2 matching over 8 bases. This CDR3 has 14 residues. Trimming at V came to 5 bases and at J to 9 bases, leaving 9 bases not matched to a gene. Germline CDR1 and CDR2: SGHTA and FQGTGA. CDR3 sequence (DNA): TGTGCCAGCAGCCCAGCGGGAGCTAGAACTGAGCAGTTCTTC. Translation gives CASSPAGARTEQFF.

A word on this clone: The junction differs from germline at one of its ends, possibly a read error. V is TRBV7-9 and J is TRBJ2-5; TRBD2 matches at 10 bases. Per germline, CDR1 SEHNR and CDR2 FQNEAQ (reference sequence). The CDR3 contains 17 residues. The CDR3: CASSPGGSSGSAEAQYF. CDR3 DNA: TGTGCCAGCAGCCCTGGGGGGTCTAGCGGGAGCGCAGAGGCCCAGTACTTC.